This T cell receptor (beta chain) was found in a study of CD8 T cells in ankylosing spondylitis. As concerns this clonotype: Its antigen is unknown.

Whole-study results and caveats: A motif of roughly eight highly homologous TCR beta variants was seen as apparently characteristic of ankylosing spondylitis blood. Disease-linked clones reportedly concentrated significantly in matched ankylosing spondylitis synovial fluid.

The CDR3 contains 13 residues. V lost 1 base and J lost 10; bases outside the gene matches: 3. 5'-RACE, quantitative and with molecular barcodes, yielded the TCR beta libraries. Using its own MiXCR run on the 5' RACE reads, TCRdb lists one record per CDR3 protein. This sample has around 480,000 distinct CDR3 sequences, with 17% found just once. The rearrangement uses TRBV12-3 or TRBV12-4 and TRBJ2-5; TRBD2 matches at 10 bases. The specimen was blood, either unsorted or a sorted T cell fraction (not recorded which). The TCR was taken from a male donor with ankylosing spondylitis. Here the CDR3 reads CASSLGLAGVQYF. The CDR3 nucleotides are TGTGCCAGCAGTTTAGGGCTAGCGGGGGTCCAGTACTTC.